This T cell receptor beta chain was obtained from a study of blood T cell repertoires in COVID-19. Background on the study: Samples taken during acute and convalescent COVID-19 were collected in the United States, Italy and Spain. In each case, the material was cDNA or gDNA derived from T cells, B-cell-depleted T cells, or PBMCs.

Cohort 3 recovery required two negative PCRs, clearance, or symptom resolution. The method was immunoSEQ multiplex PCR; TCRdb's version includes in-frame clones alone and lacks a portion of them. The profile covers 330,000 or so clones, with about 88% appearing a single time and 2.5% to 3% taken by the ten largest. CDR3 length: 12 residues. Germline loops: CDR1 MNHEY, CDR2 SMNVEV (reference sequence). With 6 bases removed from V and 7 bases from J, the gap between germline ends came to 13 bases. The TCR originated in a woman in her twenties or thirties who had recovered from COVID-19. Sequenced input: PBMCs or T cells enriched from blood (not recorded which). The chain links TRBV27 to TRBJ2-7; maybe TRBD1 (7 bases). In DNA form, the CDR3 reads TGTGCCAGCAGCCCACAGGGGAGGGAGCAGTACTTC. It encodes CASSPQGREQYF.